The present T cell receptor (beta chain) was sequenced within a study of T cell responses to AZD1222 COVID-19 vaccine. Findings and limits, study-wide: Repertoires were sampled only after the peak T cell response. Researchers report vaccine-associated CD4 TCRs spanning spike, with dominance at 160-218 and 743-854. A mostly white British donor set with more females was recruited, and clonal diversity was possibly underestimated. Rises in breadth and depth of Spike-specific TCRs came after two AZD1222 doses.

TCRdb's table, derived via immunoSEQ multiplex PCR, lists solely in-frame clones and lacks some. The sample consists of about 180,000 clones, 85% to 90% of them appearing once. Germline V lookup: CDR1 SGHTA, CDR2 FQGNSA. The CDR3 runs 14 residues. J gave up 5 bases and V 0 bases, and 1 base lay outside the gene matches. This clone came up a few times. Its specificity is not known. This clonotype was obtained from an adult who received the MenACWY meningococcal vaccine as a control. The sequenced sample was peripheral blood, obtained 28 days after the second dose of the MenACWY control vaccine. The chain couples TRBV7-2 to TRBJ2-7, with 10 bases aligning to TRBD1. This CDR3 reads CASSLAGTGDEQYF. CDR3 nucleotide sequence: TGTGCCAGCAGCTTAGCCGGGACAGGGGACGAGCAGTACTTC.